This TCR beta chain was recovered during a study of graft-versus-host responses after intestinal transplantation. Study information: Grafts were multivisceral, liver-intestinal, or isolated intestinal. Uniformly, recipients were administered anti-thymocyte globulin induction with subsequent tacrolimus and steroids for 2 to 3 years. Study-wide results and limits: High graft-versus-host to host-versus-graft clonal ratios were found in allografts of patients who had graft-donor T cell macrochimerism. Early declines in HvG clones that occurred post-transplant were associated with peak circulating GvH clone levels.

Only in-frame clones appear in the TCRdb table, and some are missing; sequencing was by immunoSEQ multiplex PCR. The table has roughly 29,000 clones, around 90% seen once. V was clipped by 6 bases and J by 9 bases, with 15 bases between them. Germline V gene sequence: CDR1 SGHTA, CDR2 FQGNSA. The CDR3 has 13 residues. As to this clone: Its cognate antigen is unknown.

V is TRBV7-2 and J is TRBJ2-4; D is possibly TRBD1 (5 bases). The sequence was collected from a human patient who received an intestinal transplant, so some T cells may come from the graft donor. The sequencing used PBMCs, collected about 430 days after intestinal transplantation. The CDR3 is CASSGQGRGIQYF. As DNA, the CDR3 is TGTGCCAGCAGTGGCCAGGGTAGGGGCATTCAGTACTTC.